The T cell receptor beta chain described here comes from a study of cytomegalovirus exposure and HLA in healthy donors. This PCR relied on a set of 60 Vbeta primers and 13 Jbeta primers. The method was immunoSEQ multiplex PCR; TCRdb's version includes in-frame clones alone and lacks a portion of them. Of over 150,000 clones listed, around 85% are singletons. The trim removed 2 bases at V and 1 base at J, leaving 12 bases unmatched. Germline CDR1 SGHRS, CDR2 YFSETQ. This CDR3 contains 19 residues. This chain links TRBV5-1 with TRBJ2-3; 11 bases line up with TRBD2. The sequencing input was PBMCs. This receptor was taken from a man aged 40-49 years in good health and CMV-seronegative. This chain's CDR3 is CASSFSLYQTSGGTDTQYF. The CDR3 region has the DNA TGCGCCAGCAGCTTTTCACTCTACCAGACTAGCGGGGGCACAGATACGCAGTATTTT.